This T cell receptor beta chain was retrieved from a study of shared T cell receptors in the human thymus. The CDR3 is made up of 14 amino acids. From germline, CDR1 is SQVTM and CDR2 ANQGSEA. Trimming removed 6 bases from V and 6 bases from J; junction bases left unmatched: 11. This table comes from immunoSEQ multiplex PCR, and its TCRdb copy is limited to in-frame clones, with some not included. The profile shows 630,000 or so clones, roughly 86% of them singletons. This same sample was also taken into another study, of human thymus T cells.

V is TRBV29-1 and J is TRBJ1-5; 7 nucleotides agree with TRBD1. This sequence originates from a boy in the first two years of life with a congenital heart defect. Sequencing input: thymocytes. The CDR3 nucleotides are TGCAGCGTCGCAACAGGGGCCCCCGGTCAGCCCCAGCATTTT. It yields the protein CSVATGAPGQPQHF.